These 22 T cell receptor beta chains came from one sample sequenced in a study of blood T cell repertoires in COVID-19. Method: immunoSEQ multiplex PCR; TCRdb's copy keeps in-frame clones and lacks some. The data show about 27,000 clones, with approximately 80% seen just once and around 69% held by the top ten. Input material: peripheral blood. The origin of the receptors is a man between 65 and 85 years old with acute or convalescent COVID-19.

This clone has only one observation. V and J are TRBV28 and TRBJ1-2, with a weak D call TRBD1 (5 bases). V shed 8 bases and J shed 7 bases, with 14 bases lying between them. The CDR3 spans 12 residues. Germline V gene data show CDR1 as MDHEN and CDR2 as SYDVKM. This chain's CDR3 is CASEDGHGGYTF. Written as DNA, the CDR3 is TGTGCCAGCGAGGACGGACATGGTGGCTACACCTTC.

This rearrangement joins TRBV5-1 to TRBJ1-1; 8 positions agree with TRBD1. V shed 0 bases and J 2 bases; nucleotides not matched to a gene: 6. Germline loops: CDR1 SGHRS, CDR2 YFSETQ. The CDR3 length is 16 residues. This CDR3 reads CASSLAGTGGNTEAFF. CDR3 coding DNA: TGCGCCAGCAGCTTGGCCGGGACAGGCGGAAACACTGAAGCTTTCTTT.

The V call is TRBV10-3, the J call TRBJ1-3, with D maybe TRBD1 (5 bases). Germline V gives CDR1 ENHRY, CDR2 SYGVKD. The V gene lost 4 bases and the J gene lost 4 bases, with 8 bases spanning the gap. The CDR3 totals 13 residues. The CDR3 nucleotides are TGTGCCATCAGTGGCGGGGCGGGAAACACCATATATTTT. It codes for CAISGGAGNTIYF.

This clone is a singleton in its sample. The rearrangement links TRBV28 to TRBJ1-2; a weak D match, TRBD1 (6 bases). This CDR3 is 13 amino acids long. Germline loops: CDR1 MDHEN, CDR2 SYDVKM. The V gene lost 8 bases and the J gene lost 2 bases, with 12 bases spanning the gap. The chain's CDR3 is CASGGQWNYGYTF. The CDR3 coding sequence is TGTGCCAGCGGCGGACAGTGGAACTATGGCTACACCTTC.

The chain joins TRBV6-2 or TRBV6-3 to TRBJ1-5; 7 nucleotides agree with TRBD1. The germline V gene has CDR1 MNHEY and CDR2 SVGEGT. V was pared by 5 bases and J by 5 bases, with 12 bases of the junction left unmatched. This CDR3 is 16 amino acids long. CDR3 residues: CASSATTPGQHQPQHF. The CDR3 DNA sequence: TGTGCCAGCAGTGCTACGACCCCGGGACAGCATCAGCCCCAGCATTTT.

V is TRBV3-1 (or the pseudogene TRBV3-2) and J is TRBJ1-1, with 11 bases that match TRBD1. This CDR3 spans 17 amino acids. V trimming: 4 bases; J trimming: 5 bases; junction bases outside the gene matches: 12. Germline lookup yields CDR1 LGHDT and CDR2 YNNKEL (reference sequence). The chain's CDR3 is CASSPRGQGEYWTEAFF. For the CDR3, the DNA is TGTGCCAGCAGCCCCCGGGGACAGGGGGAATATTGGACTGAAGCTTTCTTT.

The chain recombines TRBV28 with TRBJ1-5; maybe TRBD1 (6 bases). The CDR3 totals 14 residues. V lost 6 bases to trimming and J lost 3 bases, with 12 bases between them. Germline lookup yields CDR1 MDHEN and CDR2 SYDVKM. CDR3 sequence (DNA): TGTGCCAGCAGCCTAGGACAGATCAATCAGCCCCAGCATTTT. As protein: CASSLGQINQPQHF.

The chain links TRBV6-5 to TRBJ2-1; TRBD2 is a possible D gene (5 bases). The CDR3 is 12 residues long. The ends were cut back, 10 bases at V and 3 bases at J, with 10 bases in the middle. Germline CDR1 and CDR2: MNHEY and SVGAGI. The CDR3 is CATTGFYNEQFF. CDR3 nucleotides: TGTGCCACCACGGGATTCTACAATGAGCAGTTCTTC.

The V and J genes are TRBV6-5 and TRBJ1-3; 8 bases map to TRBD1. Germline V CDR1 and CDR2: MNHEY, SVGAGI. The CDR3 sequence is 14 residues long. The V and J ends lost 8 bases and 0 bases, in that order; junction bases with no gene match: 3. CDR3 region: CASVDRASGNTIYF. CDR3 DNA: TGTGCCAGCGTGGACAGGGCCTCTGGAAACACCATATATTTT.

The chain recombines TRBV10-3 with TRBJ2-6, with a tentative D call TRBD1 (6 bases). Germline-derived CDR1 and CDR2 are ENHRY and SYGVKD. Trimming pared 10 bases from V and 2 bases from J, leaving 21 bases between. The CDR3 has 17 residues. The CDR3 DNA follows: TGTGCCACCACAGGGAACACAGGCGTCCCTGGGGCCAACGTCCTGACTTTC. This encodes CATTGNTGVPGANVLTF.

The rearrangement links TRBV19 to TRBJ1-6; D uncertain. Germline CDR1 reads LNHDA; CDR2 reads SQIVND (reference sequence). V was pared by 6 bases and J by 0 bases, with 12 bases between. The CDR3 consists of 16 residues. The CDR3 DNA follows: TGTGCCAGTAGCCCAGACCGGAGCTCCTATAATTCACCCCTCCACTTT. Residues: CASSPDRSSYNSPLHF.

V usage is TRBV7-2 and J usage is TRBJ1-1; D gene unclear. The germline V gene has CDR1 SGHTA and CDR2 FQGNSA. This CDR3 contains 15 residues. Trimming pared 1 base from V and 3 bases from J, leaving 12 bases between. The chain's CDR3 is CASSLVLGAYTEAFF. The DNA of the CDR3 is TGTGCCAGCAGCTTAGTGTTGGGAGCGTACACTGAAGCTTTCTTT.

The rearrangement uses TRBV6-5 and TRBJ1-5; TRBD1 might be the D (6 bases). Germline V lookup: CDR1 MNHEY, CDR2 SVGAGI. The CDR3 length is 14 residues. With 4 bases removed from V and 4 bases from J, the gap between germline ends came to 11 bases. CDR3 in DNA: TGTGCCAGCAGTTTCGACAGGAAGAATCAGCCCCAGCATTTT. Residues: CASSFDRKNQPQHF.

V usage is TRBV6-6 and J usage is TRBJ1-1, with D maybe TRBD1 (5 bases). The V gene lost 2 bases and the J gene lost 5 bases, with 18 bases spanning the gap. From germline, CDR1 is MNHNY and CDR2 SVGAGI (reference sequence). The CDR3 is 16 amino acids. The CDR3: CASSYGLTGAGTEAFF. In DNA form, the CDR3 reads TGTGCCAGCAGTTACGGGTTAACCGGGGCGGGAACTGAAGCTTTCTTT.

This chain joins TRBV7-3 and TRBJ1-1, with TRBD1 matching 7 bases. Germline CDR1 and CDR2: SGHTA and FQGTGA. V dropped 5 bases and J dropped 4; count of bases not matched to a gene: 7. CDR3 length equals 14 residues. CDR3 nucleotides: TGTGCCAGCAGCGTACAGGGGACGGGCACTGAAGCTTTCTTT. Residues: CASSVQGTGTEAFF.

The rearrangement joins TRBV9 to TRBJ2-2; D may be TRBD1 (5 bases). The germline V and J ends were trimmed by 4 bases and 2 bases, with 15 bases remaining between them. The germline gives CDR1 SGDLS, CDR2 YYNGEE. The CDR3 spans 16 residues. CDR3 sequence reads: CASSSTGHLNTGELFF. CDR3 sequence (DNA): TGTGCCAGCAGCTCCACTGGACACTTAAACACCGGGGAGCTGTTTTTT.

The V call is TRBV28, the J call TRBJ2-2; unclear D gene. This CDR3 contains 14 residues. The V end lost 5 bases, the J end lost 4 bases, and 11 bases lay between the germline ends. Germline V lookup: CDR1 MDHEN, CDR2 SYDVKM. CDR3 sequence: CASSPSGPTGELFF. The CDR3 nucleotides read TGTGCCAGCAGTCCCTCAGGTCCCACCGGGGAGCTGTTTTTT.

The rearrangement links TRBV6-5 to TRBJ2-7, with TRBD2 matching 7 bases. The CDR3 totals 15 residues. Germline V gene data show CDR1 as MNHEY and CDR2 as SVGAGI. V lost 9 bases and J lost 0; bases outside the gene matches: 11. The CDR3 spells CASNRRGDGSYEQYF. The CDR3 DNA is TGTGCCAGTAACCGTCGGGGGGATGGCTCCTACGAGCAGTACTTC.

This clone was found a few times. In nucleotides, the CDR3 is TGTGCCAGCAGTGCCTCCGGGACAGTAAATTCACCCCTCCACTTT. Protein: CASSASGTVNSPLHF. The rearrangement uses TRBV27 and TRBJ1-6; 7 bases map to TRBD1. V lost 5 bases, J lost 7 bases, and 8 bases stayed unmatched. Germline-derived CDR1 and CDR2 are MNHEY and SMNVEV (reference sequence). The CDR3 sequence is 15 residues long.

The V call is TRBV12-3 or TRBV12-4, the J call TRBJ2-7; tentatively, D is TRBD2 (5 bases). With 5 bases removed from V and 3 bases from J, the gap between germline ends came to 8 bases. CDR3 length: 12 amino acids. The CDR3 reads CASSRRGYEQYF. The CDR3 coding sequence is TGTGCCAGCAGTCGCCGGGGCTACGAGCAGTACTTC.

The chain recombines TRBV15 with TRBJ2-3; possible D gene TRBD1, 6 bases. Germline values: CDR1 LNHNV, CDR2 YYDKDF (reference sequence). The length of the CDR3 is 13 residues. The germline V and J ends were trimmed by 5 bases and 3 bases, with 9 bases remaining between them. CDR3 protein: CATSPDRTDTQYF. As DNA, the CDR3 is TGTGCCACCAGCCCGGACAGAACAGATACGCAGTATTTT. The full variable domain, in which reference TRBV15 and TRBJ2-3 provide the parts outside the CDR3, is DAMVIQNPRYQVTQFGKPVTLSCSQTLNHNVMYWYQQKSSQAPKLLFHYYDKDFNNEADTPDNFQSRRPNTSFCFLDIRSPGLGDTAMYLCATSPDRTDTQYFGPGTRLTVL.

V and J are TRBV19 and TRBJ1-2, with D maybe TRBD1 (6 bases). Germline V gives CDR1 LNHDA, CDR2 SQIVND (reference sequence). Between the trimmed V and J ends, which lost 4 bases and 5 bases, there was a span of 11 bases. The CDR3 has 13 amino acids. The CDR3: CASSKQGRYGYTF. CDR3 nucleotides: TGTGCCAGTAGTAAACAGGGTCGTTATGGCTACACCTTC.